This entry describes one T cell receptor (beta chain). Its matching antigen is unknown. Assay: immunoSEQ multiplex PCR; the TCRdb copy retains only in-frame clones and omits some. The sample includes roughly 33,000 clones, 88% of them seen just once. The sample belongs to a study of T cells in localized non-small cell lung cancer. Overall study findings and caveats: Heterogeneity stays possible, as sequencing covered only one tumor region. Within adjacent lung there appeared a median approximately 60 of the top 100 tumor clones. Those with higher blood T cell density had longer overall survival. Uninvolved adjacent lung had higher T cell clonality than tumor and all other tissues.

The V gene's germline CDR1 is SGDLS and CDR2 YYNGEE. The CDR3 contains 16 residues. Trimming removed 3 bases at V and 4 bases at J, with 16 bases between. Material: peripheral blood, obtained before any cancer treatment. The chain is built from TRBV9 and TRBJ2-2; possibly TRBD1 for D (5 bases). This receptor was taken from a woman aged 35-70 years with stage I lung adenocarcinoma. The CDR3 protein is CASSATGRTTTGELFF. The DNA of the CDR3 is TGTGCCAGCAGCGCTACCGGACGGACAACCACCGGGGAGCTGTTTTTT.